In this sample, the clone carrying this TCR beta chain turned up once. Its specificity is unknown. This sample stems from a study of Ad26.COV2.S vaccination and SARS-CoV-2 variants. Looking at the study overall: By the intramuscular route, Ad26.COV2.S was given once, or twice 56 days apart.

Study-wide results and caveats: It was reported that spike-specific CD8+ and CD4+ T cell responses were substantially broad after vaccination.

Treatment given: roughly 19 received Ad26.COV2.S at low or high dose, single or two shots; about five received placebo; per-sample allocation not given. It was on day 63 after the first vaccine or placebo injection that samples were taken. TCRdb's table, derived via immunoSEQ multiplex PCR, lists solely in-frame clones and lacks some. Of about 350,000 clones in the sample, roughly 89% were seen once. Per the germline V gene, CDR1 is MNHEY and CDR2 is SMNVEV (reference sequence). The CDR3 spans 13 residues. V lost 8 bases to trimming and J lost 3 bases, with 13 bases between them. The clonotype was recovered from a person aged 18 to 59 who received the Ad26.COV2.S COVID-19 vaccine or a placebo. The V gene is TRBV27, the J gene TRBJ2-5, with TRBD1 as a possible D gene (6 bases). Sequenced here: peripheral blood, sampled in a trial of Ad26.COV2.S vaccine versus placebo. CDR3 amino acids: CASLGAGEETQYF. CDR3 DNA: TGTGCCAGCTTGGGGGCAGGGGAAGAGACCCAGTACTTC.